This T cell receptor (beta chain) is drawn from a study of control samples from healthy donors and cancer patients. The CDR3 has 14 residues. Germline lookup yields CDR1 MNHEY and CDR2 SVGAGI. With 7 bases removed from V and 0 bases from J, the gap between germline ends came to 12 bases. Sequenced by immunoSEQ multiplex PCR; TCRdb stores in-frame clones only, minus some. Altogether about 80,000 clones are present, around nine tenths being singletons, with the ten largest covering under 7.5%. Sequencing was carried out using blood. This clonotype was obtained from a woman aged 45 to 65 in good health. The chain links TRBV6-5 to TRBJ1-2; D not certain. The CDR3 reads CASTKTLSNYGYTF. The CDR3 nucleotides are TGTGCCAGCACCAAGACCCTGTCTAACTATGGCTACACCTTC.